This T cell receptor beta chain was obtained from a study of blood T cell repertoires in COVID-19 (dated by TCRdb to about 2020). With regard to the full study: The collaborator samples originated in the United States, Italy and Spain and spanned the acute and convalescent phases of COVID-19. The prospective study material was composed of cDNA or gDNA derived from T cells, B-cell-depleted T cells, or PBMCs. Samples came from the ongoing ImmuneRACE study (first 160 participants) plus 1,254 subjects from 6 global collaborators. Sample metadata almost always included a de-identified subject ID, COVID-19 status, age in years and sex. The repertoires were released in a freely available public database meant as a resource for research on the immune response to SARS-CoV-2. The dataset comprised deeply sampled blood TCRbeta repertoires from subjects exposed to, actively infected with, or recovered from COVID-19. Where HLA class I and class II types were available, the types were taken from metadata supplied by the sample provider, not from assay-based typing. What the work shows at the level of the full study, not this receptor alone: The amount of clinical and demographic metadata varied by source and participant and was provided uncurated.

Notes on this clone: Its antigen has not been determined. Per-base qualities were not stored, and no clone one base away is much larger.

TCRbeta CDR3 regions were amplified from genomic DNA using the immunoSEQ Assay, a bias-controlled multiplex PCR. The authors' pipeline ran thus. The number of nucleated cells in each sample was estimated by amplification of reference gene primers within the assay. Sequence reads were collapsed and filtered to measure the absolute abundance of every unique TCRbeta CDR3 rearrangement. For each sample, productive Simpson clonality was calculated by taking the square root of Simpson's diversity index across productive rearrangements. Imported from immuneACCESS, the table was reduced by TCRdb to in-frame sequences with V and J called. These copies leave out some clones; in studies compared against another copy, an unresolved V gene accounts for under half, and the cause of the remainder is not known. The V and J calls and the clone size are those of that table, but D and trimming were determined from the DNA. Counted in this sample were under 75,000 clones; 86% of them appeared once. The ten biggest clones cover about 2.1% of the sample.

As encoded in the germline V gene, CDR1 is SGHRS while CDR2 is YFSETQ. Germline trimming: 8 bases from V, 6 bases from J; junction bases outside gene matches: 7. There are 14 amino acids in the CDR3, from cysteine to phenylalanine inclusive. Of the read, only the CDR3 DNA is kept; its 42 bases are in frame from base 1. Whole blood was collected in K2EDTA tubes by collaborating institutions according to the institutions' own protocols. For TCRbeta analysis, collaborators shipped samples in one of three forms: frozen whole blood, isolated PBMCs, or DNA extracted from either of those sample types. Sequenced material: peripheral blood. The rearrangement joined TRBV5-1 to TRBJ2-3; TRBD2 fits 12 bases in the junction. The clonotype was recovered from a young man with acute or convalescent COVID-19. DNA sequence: TGCGCCAGTAGACTAGCGGGAGCGTCCGATACGCAGTATTTT. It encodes CASRLAGASDTQYF. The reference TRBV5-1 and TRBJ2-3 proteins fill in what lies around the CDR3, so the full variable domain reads KAGVTQTPRYLIKTRGQQVTLSCSPISGHRSVSWYQQTPGQGLQFLFEYFSETQRNKGNFPGRFSGRQFSNSRSEMNVSTLELGDSALYLCASRLAGASDTQYFGPGTRLTVL.